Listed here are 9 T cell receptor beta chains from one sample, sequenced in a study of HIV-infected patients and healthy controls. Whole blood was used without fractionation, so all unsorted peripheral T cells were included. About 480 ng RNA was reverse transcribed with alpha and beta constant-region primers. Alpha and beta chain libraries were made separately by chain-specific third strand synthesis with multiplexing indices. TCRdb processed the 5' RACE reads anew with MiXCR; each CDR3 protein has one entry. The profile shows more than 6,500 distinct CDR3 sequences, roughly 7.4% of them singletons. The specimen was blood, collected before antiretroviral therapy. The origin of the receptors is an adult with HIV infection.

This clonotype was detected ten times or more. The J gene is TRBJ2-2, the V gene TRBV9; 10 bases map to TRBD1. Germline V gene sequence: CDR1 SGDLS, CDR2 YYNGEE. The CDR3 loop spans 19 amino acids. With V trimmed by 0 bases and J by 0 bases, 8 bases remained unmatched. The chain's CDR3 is CASSVEGQGRSPNTGELFF. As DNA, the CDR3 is TGTGCCAGCAGCGTAGAGGGACAGGGGAGATCACCGAACACCGGGGAGCTGTTTTTT.

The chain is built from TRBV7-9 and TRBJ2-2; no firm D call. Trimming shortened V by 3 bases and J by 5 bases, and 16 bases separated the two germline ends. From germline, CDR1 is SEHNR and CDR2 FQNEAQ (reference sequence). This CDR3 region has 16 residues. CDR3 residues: CASSLASRQQTGELFF. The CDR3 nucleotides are TGTGCCAGCAGCTTGGCCTCCCGGCAGCAAACCGGGGAGCTGTTTTTT.

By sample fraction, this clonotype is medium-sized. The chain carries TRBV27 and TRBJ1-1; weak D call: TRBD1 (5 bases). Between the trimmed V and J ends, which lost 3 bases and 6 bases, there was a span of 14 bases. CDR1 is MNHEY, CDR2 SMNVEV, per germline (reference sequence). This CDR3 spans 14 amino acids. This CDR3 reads CASSFSPSGAEAFF. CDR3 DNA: TGTGCCAGCAGTTTTTCCCCCTCGGGGGCTGAAGCTTTCTTT.

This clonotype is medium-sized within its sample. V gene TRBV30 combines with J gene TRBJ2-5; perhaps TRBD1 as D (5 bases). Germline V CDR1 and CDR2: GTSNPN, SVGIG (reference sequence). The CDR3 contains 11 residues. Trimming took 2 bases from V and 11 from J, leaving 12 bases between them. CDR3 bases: TGTGCCTGGAGTTTTAGGGGATGGCAGTACTTC. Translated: CAWSFRGWQYF.

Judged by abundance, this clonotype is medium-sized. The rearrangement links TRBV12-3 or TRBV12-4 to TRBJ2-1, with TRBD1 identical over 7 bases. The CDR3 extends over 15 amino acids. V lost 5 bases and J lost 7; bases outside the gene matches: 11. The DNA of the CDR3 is TGTGCCAGCAGTCTCCAGAGTAAGGGGGCGAATGAGCAGTTCTTC. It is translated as CASSLQSKGANEQFF.

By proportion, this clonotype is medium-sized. The CDR3 region is CASSQAPFLNMVGDTIYF. The DNA for the CDR3 is TGCGCCAGCAGCCAAGCACCATTCCTAAATATGGTCGGAGACACCATATATTTT. The chain joins TRBV4-1 to TRBJ1-3; D is uncertain. Trimming left V 1 base short and J 8 bases short, with 24 bases between. Germline V gene data show CDR1 as MGHRA and CDR2 as YSYEKL. The CDR3 covers 18 residues.

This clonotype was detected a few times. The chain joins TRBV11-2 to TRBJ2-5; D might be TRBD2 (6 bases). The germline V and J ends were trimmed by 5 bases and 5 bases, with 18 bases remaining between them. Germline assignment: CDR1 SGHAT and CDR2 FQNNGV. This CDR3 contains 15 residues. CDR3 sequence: CASSPGTPGEETQYF. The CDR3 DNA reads TGTGCCAGCAGCCCGGGGACCCCGGGGGAGGAGACCCAGTACTTC.

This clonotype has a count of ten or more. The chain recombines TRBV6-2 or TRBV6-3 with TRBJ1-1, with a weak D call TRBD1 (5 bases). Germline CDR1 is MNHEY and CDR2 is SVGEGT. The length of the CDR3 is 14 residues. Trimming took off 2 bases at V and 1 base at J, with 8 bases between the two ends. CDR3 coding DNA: TGTGCCAGCAGTTACACTGGACAGAACACTGAAGCTTTCTTT. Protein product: CASSYTGQNTEAFF.

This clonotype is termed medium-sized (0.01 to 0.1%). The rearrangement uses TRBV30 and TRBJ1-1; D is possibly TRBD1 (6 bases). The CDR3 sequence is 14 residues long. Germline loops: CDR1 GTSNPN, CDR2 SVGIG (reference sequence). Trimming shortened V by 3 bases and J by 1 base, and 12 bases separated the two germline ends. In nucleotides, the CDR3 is TGTGCCTGGAGGGGACAACTTCCGAACACTGAAGCTTTCTTT. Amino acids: CAWRGQLPNTEAFF. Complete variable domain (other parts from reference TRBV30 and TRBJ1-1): SQTIHQWPATLVQPVGSPLSLECTVEGTSNPNLYWYRQAAGRGLQLLFYSVGIGQISSEVPQNLSASRPQDRQFILSSKKLLLSDSGFYLCAWRGQLPNTEAFFGQGTRLTVV.